Below, one TCR beta chain is given with its context. The entry originates in a study of blood T cell repertoires in COVID-19. Among Cohort 3 donors, those recovered had two negative PCRs, clearance, or symptom resolution. In the original workflow: Amplification from reference gene primers served as the basis for estimated nucleated cell counts. Sequencing was performed with immunoSEQ multiplex PCR; in TCRdb, only in-frame clones are kept and a portion is missing. That table is the source of V, J and clone size, and D and trimming were worked out from the DNA. This table has more than 400,000 clones, 75% to 90% appearing once. The TCR originated in a woman between 18 and 29 years old who had recovered from COVID-19. Material: PBMCs or T cells enriched from blood (not recorded which).

Here the CDR3 reads CASSFTGEETQYF. The CDR3 DNA follows: TGTGCCAGCAGTTTCACAGGGGAAGAGACCCAGTACTTC. V and J are TRBV6-2 or TRBV6-3 and TRBJ2-5; 7 nucleotides align to TRBD1. There are 13 residues in the CDR3. Germline-derived CDR1 and CDR2 are MNHEY and SVGEGT. The ends lost 4 bases at V and 3 bases at J; junction bases unmatched: 2.